These T cell receptor beta chains were read from a single sample in a study of T-cell reconstitution after alpha-beta-depleted transplantation in children. From the PCR reads, TCRdb called clonotypes with MiXCR, one entry per CDR3 protein. The repertoire holds almost 250,000 distinct CDR3 sequences, with over 20% as singletons. The material was PBMCs, obtained before TCRalphabeta/CD19-depleted stem cell transplant. Every receptor here comes from a girl aged 2 to 10 with Fanconi anemia, due to receive a stem cell transplant. CDR3s include the opening cysteine and the closing phenylalanine or tryptophan. D genes are given only for firm matches. Size is omitted from some rows. Given values are once, few, many or a class for expanded clones.

size	D	V	J	DNA	CDR3
.	.	TRBV20-1	TRBJ2-7	TGCAGTGCTAGAGACGGGGATACCTACGAGCAGTACTTC	CSARDGDTYEQYF
.	TRBD2	TRBV20-1	TRBJ2-7	TGCAGTGCTACCAGCGGGAGGGACTCCTACGAGCAGTACTTC	CSATSGRDSYEQYF
few	TRBD2	TRBV29-1	TRBJ2-5	TGCAGCGTTGTAGGGGTCCTAGCGGAACAAGAGACCCAGTACTTC	CSVVGVLAEQETQYF
few	.	TRBV7-6	TRBJ2-1	TGTGCCAGCAGCTCCATCGGGACCGCCAATGAGCAGTTCTTC	CASSSIGTANEQFF
.	.	TRBV28	TRBJ2-7	TGTGCCAGCAGGGGACGGGACTACGAGCAGTACTTC	CASRGRDYEQYF
few	.	TRBV12-3/TRBV12-4	TRBJ1-4	TGTGCCAGCAGTTCATCCTCCGGGGGCGATGAAAAACTGTTTTTT	CASSSSSGGDEKLFF
.	TRBD1	TRBV6-5	TRBJ2-1	TGTGCCAGCAGTAACTACAGGGGCAATGAGCAGTTCTTC	CASSNYRGNEQFF
many	.	TRBV6-5	TRBJ2-5	TGTGCCAGCAGGGTTCAAGAGACCCAGTACTTC	CASRVQETQYF
.	.	TRBV11-3	TRBJ2-3	TGTGCCAGCAGCTTACTTGGCGGGCAGGGCGCGCAGTATTTT	CASSLLGGQGAQYF
many	.	TRBV29-1	TRBJ2-7	TGCAGCGTTGTCAGAAATTACGAGCAGTACTTC	CSVVRNYEQYF
once	TRBD2	TRBV5-1	TRBJ2-3	TGCGCCAGCAGCTTGGGGCTAGCGGGGGGCTACACAGATACGCAGTATTTT	CASSLGLAGGYTDTQYF
.	.	TRBV7-3	TRBJ2-1	TGTGCCAGCAGCCCTGTTCGGGCCAGGATCAATGAGCAGTTCTTC	CASSPVRARINEQFF
.	.	TRBV2	TRBJ2-4	TGTACCAGCAGTTCCACCCAAACAGGCCCCGCGGCCAAAAACATTCAGTACTTC	CTSSSTQTGPAAKNIQYF
few	.	TRBV12-3/TRBV12-4	TRBJ2-6	TGTGCCAGCAGTGGGGGGTCTGGGGCCAACGTCCTGACTTTC	CASSGGSGANVLTF
.	.	TRBV6-5	TRBJ2-3	TGTGCCAGCAGTTACACCCGTCGCGATACGCAGTATTTT	CASSYTRRDTQYF
.	.	TRBV28	TRBJ2-2	TGTGCCAGCAGTTTAAGTGGGCCGAACACCGGGGAGCTGTTTTTT	CASSLSGPNTGELFF
many	TRBD2	TRBV5-1	TRBJ2-3	TGCGCCAGCAGCTTGGACGGGGGGGCCATCACAGATACGCAGTATTTT	CASSLDGGAITDTQYF
.	.	TRBV20-1	TRBJ1-2	TGCAGTGGTCCTAGCGACTATGGCTACACCTTC	CSGPSDYGYTF
once	.	TRBV7-6	TRBJ1-2	TGTGCCAGCAGCTTAGGCGGACCGCTCTATGGCTACACCTTC	CASSLGGPLYGYTF
.	.	TRBV11-2	TRBJ1-2	TGTGCCAGCAGCTTACATTCAGGGATAGTGGGTGACTATGGCTACACCTTC	CASSLHSGIVGDYGYTF